This T cell receptor (beta chain) derives from a study of cytomegalovirus exposure and HLA in healthy donors. V was clipped by 5 bases and J by 5 bases, with 12 bases between them. CDR1 is SNHLY, CDR2 FYNNEI, per germline. This CDR3 region has 13 residues. The PCR employed 60 Vbeta primers together with 13 Jbeta primers. Measured with immunoSEQ multiplex PCR; TCRdb has only the in-frame clones, and not every one. The sample holds over 150,000 clones; approximately 77% are singletons and the top ten take about 7.4%. Sequenced input: PBMCs. The sequence came from a male donor in good health and CMV-seropositive. The rearrangement links TRBV2 to TRBJ2-5; D is perhaps TRBD2 (7 bases). Here the CDR3 DNA reads TGTGCCAGCAGTAGGGGGGGCCGCGAGACCCAGTACTTC. This gives the protein CASSRGGRETQYF.